Below, one T cell receptor beta chain is given with its context. V gave up 4 bases and J gave up 1 base, with 15 bases separating them. The CDR3 totals 15 residues. Per germline, CDR1 GTSNPN and CDR2 SVGIG (reference sequence). This entry comes from a study of blood T cell repertoires in COVID-19. Study background: Nucleic acid was either cDNA or gDNA, and it came from T cells, B-cell-depleted T cells, or PBMCs.

Authors' analysis steps: Nucleated cell number was recorded as an estimate derived from reference gene primer amplification. Method: immunoSEQ multiplex PCR; TCRdb's copy keeps in-frame clones and lacks some. From that table come the V and J calls and clone size; the DNA was used to work out D and trimming. The sample contains 97,000 or so clones, approximately 80% of which appear only once. The sequence came from a man in his 70s with active or convalescent COVID-19. V gene TRBV30 combines with J gene TRBJ2-3; possible D gene TRBD1, 5 bases. The sample was peripheral blood. DNA of the CDR3: TGTGCCTGGACCTCCATGGGGCTAGGCACAGATACGCAGTATTTT. This encodes CAWTSMGLGTDTQYF.